Below, 23 T cell receptor beta chains from the same sample are listed, as sequenced in a study of tumor-infiltrating lymphocytes in primary liver carcinoma. The investigators made TCR beta cDNA from roughly 0.45 ug total RNA, using a constant-region primer. Investigators got TCR beta libraries out of three nested multiplex PCR rounds, done with slightly modified ARM-PCR. Running 10 cycles apiece, the first two PCR rounds relied on TRBV1-TRBV30 forward primers together with a C-beta reverse primer. TCRdb itself ran the multiplex PCR reads through MiXCR, one entry per CDR3 protein. The sample consists of around 35,000 distinct CDR3 sequences, more than 70% of them appearing once. Co-extraction yielded RNA and DNA from around 18-30 mg of unsorted bulk tissue. Source material: tumor-adjacent normal liver tissue. The receptors were sampled from a middle-aged man with primary liver carcinoma and hepatitis B virus infection.

The count of this clonotype is one. Here the CDR3 DNA reads TGTGCCAGCAGCCCTAGCTCAATCCAGGGTACTGAGCGGGAGATCCATTACTTC. Residues: CASSPSSIQGTEREIHYF. This chain links TRBV11-2 with TRBJ2-5; 8 positions agree with TRBD2. Germline loops: CDR1 SGHAT, CDR2 FQNNGV. J lost 14 bases, V lost 5 bases, and 28 bases had no gene match. The CDR3 consists of 18 residues.

CDR3 DNA: TGTGCCTGGAGTGTACGGGCCGGCAACACTGAAGCTTTCTTT. Protein: CAWSVRAGNTEAFF. The chain combines TRBV30 with TRBJ1-1, with D unclear. CDR1 and CDR2 (germline): GTSNPN, SVGIG (reference sequence). The CDR3 extends over 14 amino acids. V dropped 0 bases and J dropped 2 bases, with 10 bases sitting between them.

Turning to this clonotype: At one of its ends the junction is not consistent with the germline gene, which may arise from a read error. The chain carries TRBV11-2 and TRBJ2-5; TRBD2 might be the D (5 bases). The germline V gene has CDR1 SGHAT and CDR2 FQNNGV. This CDR3 has 16 amino acids. The CDR3 region is CGSNLESGMSMEAQYF. The CDR3 nucleotides are TGTGGCAGCAACTTAGAGTCCGGGATGTCGATGGAGGCCCAGTACTTC.

The chain has TRBV30 and TRBJ2-1, with TRBD1 as a possible D gene (6 bases). CDR3 length: 14 residues. Germline CDR1 reads GTSNPN; CDR2 reads SVGIG (reference sequence). V was pared by 2 bases and J by 13 bases, with 21 bases between. Written as DNA, the CDR3 is TGTGCCTGGAGTAAGGGGGACCCCCTAACTGAACAGTTCTTC. Amino acid sequence: CAWSKGDPLTEQFF.

This clonotype was detected a few times. An end of the junction does not agree with germline; a read error may underlie this. The rearrangement uses TRBV7-3 and TRBJ2-7, with TRBD1 as a possible D gene (5 bases). CDR3 length: 12 amino acids. CDR1 and CDR2 (germline): SGHTA, FQGTGA. The CDR3 is CARSFRVHKQYF. CDR3 DNA: TGTGCCAGGAGCTTCAGGGTCCACAAGCAGTACTTC.

The V call is TRBV13, the J call TRBJ1-1, with 9 nucleotides matching TRBD1. J gave up 4 bases and V 6 bases, and 9 bases lay outside the gene matches. Germline V CDR1 and CDR2: PRHDT, FYEKMQ (reference sequence). The CDR3 runs 15 residues. The chain's CDR3 is CASREIQGAGTEAFF. The CDR3 DNA reads as TGTGCCAGCAGGGAGATACAGGGGGCTGGCACTGAAGCTTTCTTT.

This clonotype has a single count. This chain uses TRBV6-1 with TRBJ1-5; TRBD1 matches 9 bases. Germline V gene data show CDR1 as MNHNS and CDR2 as SASEGT. The CDR3 is 15 amino acids. V shed 0 bases and J 15 bases; nucleotides not matched to a gene: 12. The CDR3 loop reads CASSEAGQGNQPRHF. The DNA of the CDR3 is TGTGCCAGCAGTGAAGCGGGACAGGGCAATCAGCCTCGGCATTTT.

Notes on this clonotype: A read error may account for a junction end that differs from germline. The chain carries TRBV28 and TRBJ1-5, with 8 bases fitting TRBD1. Per germline, CDR1 MDHEN and CDR2 SYDVKM. The CDR3 has 14 amino acids. The CDR3 loop is CARRPTGASQPQHF. CDR3 nucleotide sequence: TGTGCCCGCAGGCCGACAGGGGCATCCCAGCCCCAGCATTTT.

The V call is TRBV29-1, the J call TRBJ1-1; the D gene is possibly TRBD1 (5 bases). Germline V CDR1 and CDR2: SQVTM, ANQGSEA. The CDR3 has 15 amino acids. The ends were cut back, 4 bases at V and 0 bases at J, with 15 bases in the middle. The CDR3 nucleotides read TGCAGCGTTGCCTGGGGCTGGTGCATGAACACTGAAGCTTTCTTT. The encoded protein is CSVAWGWCMNTEAFF.

This chain uses TRBV29-1 with TRBJ2-7, with D unclear. The ends were cut back, 2 bases at V and 0 bases at J, with 8 bases in the middle. Germline CDR1 and CDR2: SQVTM and ANQGSEA. CDR3 length equals 13 residues. The CDR3 DNA sequence: TGCAGCGTTGAAAATCACCGCTCCTACGAGCAGTACTTC. It codes for CSVENHRSYEQYF.

This clonotype was counted many times. The chain joins TRBV14 to TRBJ2-2, with D maybe TRBD1 (6 bases). The CDR3 contains 19 residues. Germline CDR1 and CDR2: SGHDN and FVKESK. The V and J ends lost 4 bases and 1 base respectively, with 22 bases between them. The CDR3 sequence is CASSLRSGKQGQNTGELFF. DNA of the CDR3: TGTGCCAGCAGCCTCCGGTCGGGGAAACAGGGTCAGAACACCGGGGAGCTGTTTTTT.

This clonotype was counted at least ten times. This sequence joins TRBV4-3 and TRBJ1-1; TRBD1 matches at 7 bases. J gave up 5 bases and V 0 bases, and 9 bases lay outside the gene matches. The CDR3 contains 16 residues. Germline V gives CDR1 LGHNA, CDR2 YSLEER. The CDR3 loop is CASSQDLGQAVTEAFF. The CDR3 DNA is TGCGCCAGCAGCCAAGATCTAGGACAGGCGGTAACTGAAGCTTTCTTT.

On this clonotype: One end of the junction does not line up with germline, which may come from a read error. The chain links TRBV5-1 to TRBJ2-1; no clear D. CDR3 length equals 17 residues. Germline V gene sequence: CDR1 SGHRS, CDR2 YFSETQ. CDR3: CASSLVWEWEPSGEQIF. CDR3 nucleotide sequence: TGCGCCAGCAGCTTGGTCTGGGAATGGGAACCCTCGGGTGAGCAGATCTTC. Variable domain in full (rest from reference TRBV5-1 and TRBJ2-1): KAGVTQTPRYLIKTRGQQVTLSCSPISGHRSVSWYQQTPGQGLQFLFEYFSETQRNKGNFPGRFSGRQFSNSRSEMNVSTLELGDSALYLCASSLVWEWEPSGEQIFGPGTRLTVL.

Concerning this clonotype: One end of the junction varies from germline; a read error may be responsible. The rearrangement uses TRBV11-2 and TRBJ2-4; 7 bases are shared with TRBD1. Germline V gives CDR1 SGHAT, CDR2 FQNNGV. CDR3 length: 14 amino acids. The CDR3 reads CASSSGTGDNIQHF. The CDR3 bases are TGTGCCAGCAGTTCCGGAACAGGGGATAACATTCAGCACTTC.

Remarks on this clonotype: An end of the junction differs from the germline gene, which may be a read error. This sequence joins TRBV6-7 and TRBJ2-4; maybe TRBD2 (5 bases). TRBV6-7 is sorted into the ORF group, with uncertain function. The CDR3 is made up of 14 amino acids. The CDR3 region is CVSSYSGNRYVQYF. The CDR3 DNA reads TGTGTCAGCAGTTACTCCGGGAATCGGTACGTTCAGTACTTC.

V is TRBV19 and J is TRBJ1-2; TRBD1 aligns across 7 bases. The germline CDR1 and CDR2 sequences are LNHDA and SQIVND (reference sequence). The CDR3 sequence is 15 residues long. V lost 4 bases and J lost 5; bases outside the gene matches: 10. This chain's CDR3 is CASSKSGQAKYGYTF. Here the CDR3 DNA reads TGTGCCAGTAGTAAATCTGGACAGGCAAAGTATGGCTACACCTTC.

As for this clonotype: The conserved final phenylalanine or tryptophan is absent from the CDR3, which likely points to a read error. This sequence joins TRBV29-1 and TRBJ2-1; 9 bases align to TRBD2. The CDR3 has 16 amino acids. In germline, CDR1 is SQVTM, CDR2 ANQGSEA. The CDR3 loop reads CNVDFGSGRITDEQFS. DNA for the CDR3: TGCAACGTTGATTTCGGGAGCGGGAGGATAACCGATGAGCAGTTCTCC.

With respect to this clonotype: At one end, the junction sequence differs from germline, possibly due to a read error. CDR3 in DNA: TGTGTCAGCAGCTACTCGGGCAATGAGCAGTTCTTC. Its translation: CVSSYSGNEQFF. The J gene is TRBJ2-1, the V gene TRBV6-5; D remains unclear. The germline V gene encodes CDR1 MNHEY and CDR2 SVGAGI. This CDR3 comprises 12 residues.

This clonotype was recorded many times. In DNA form, the CDR3 reads TGTGCCAGCACCAATACGTGGGGCGCGGAACAAGAGACCCAGTACTTC. The encoded protein is CASTNTWGAEQETQYF. The J gene is TRBJ2-5, the V gene TRBV11-1; tentative D call: TRBD1 (5 bases). The CDR3 length is 16 residues. V lost 7 bases and J 2 bases, leaving 20 bases between the germline ends. Germline CDR1 is SGHAT and CDR2 is FQDESV (reference sequence).

With regard to this clonotype: Lacking the conserved final phenylalanine or tryptophan, this CDR3 likely reflects a read error. The DNA is omitted, as the CDR3 cannot be located on it reliably, and the CDR3 follows TCRdb's listing. The chain couples TRBV29-1 to TRBJ2-7; the D call TRBD1 from the table was never checked on the DNA. The CDR3 numbers 13 amino acids, ends counted. Germline V gene lookup returns CDR1 SQVTM and CDR2 ANQGSEA. The CDR3 is CSLETDRDYEQYL.

This clonotype was found once. In this CDR3 the conserved last residue, phenylalanine or tryptophan, is missing, so a read error is likely. The DNA is left out, because the CDR3 cannot be placed on it with certainty; the CDR3 is given as TCRdb lists it. The chain uses TRBV4-1 and TRBJ1-4; TRBD1 is the table's D call, not checked against the DNA. The CDR3 spans 15 amino acids, including both terminal residues. Germline-derived CDR1 and CDR2 are MGHRA and YSYEKL. The CDR3 spells CASSQGKGAREKLLV.

In its sample, this clonotype was seen many times. A read error may produce the germline difference seen at one junction end. The rearrangement uses TRBV5-5 and TRBJ1-1; D is possibly TRBD1 (6 bases). The V gene's germline CDR1 is SGHKS and CDR2 YYEKEE (reference sequence). The CDR3 contains 14 residues. The CDR3 DNA is TGTGCCAGCAGCTTGTACTACAGGGAGGCTGACGCTTTCTTT. Translated, it gives CASSLYYREADAFF.

This clonotype was counted only a few times. The junction and the germline gene differ at one end; a read error may be behind it. The chain couples TRBV6-1 to TRBJ2-1; D is possibly TRBD2 (5 bases). The CDR3 runs 15 residues. CDR1 and CDR2 from the germline V gene are MNHNS and SASEGT. The CDR3 nucleotides read TGTGCTAGCAGTGAAGAAGCAGGAGGATACAAAGAGCAGTTCTTC. Amino acid sequence: CASSEEAGGYKEQFF.